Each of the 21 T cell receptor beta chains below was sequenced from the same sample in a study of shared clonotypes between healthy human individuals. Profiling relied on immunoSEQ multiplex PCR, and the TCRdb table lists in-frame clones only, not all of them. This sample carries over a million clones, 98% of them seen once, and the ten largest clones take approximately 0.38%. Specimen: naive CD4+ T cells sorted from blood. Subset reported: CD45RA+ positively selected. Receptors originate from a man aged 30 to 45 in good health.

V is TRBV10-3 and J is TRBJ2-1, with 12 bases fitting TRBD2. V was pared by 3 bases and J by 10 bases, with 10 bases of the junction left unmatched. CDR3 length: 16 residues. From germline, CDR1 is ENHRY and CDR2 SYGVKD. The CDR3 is CAISDGLAGGLVEQFF. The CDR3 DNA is TGTGCCATCAGTGATGGGCTAGCGGGAGGGCTCGTCGAGCAGTTCTTC.

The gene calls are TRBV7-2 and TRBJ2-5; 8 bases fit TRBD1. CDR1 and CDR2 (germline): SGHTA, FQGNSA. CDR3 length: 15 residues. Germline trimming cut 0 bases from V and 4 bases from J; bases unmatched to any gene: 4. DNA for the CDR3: TGTGCCAGCAGCTTAGCCAGGGGGCTTGTAGAGACCCAGTACTTC. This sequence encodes CASSLARGLVETQYF.

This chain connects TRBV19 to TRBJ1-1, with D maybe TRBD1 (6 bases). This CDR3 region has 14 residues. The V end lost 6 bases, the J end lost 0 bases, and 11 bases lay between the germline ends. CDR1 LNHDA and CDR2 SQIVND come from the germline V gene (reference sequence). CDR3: CASSRDNLNTEAFF. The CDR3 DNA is TGTGCCAGTAGCCGGGACAATTTGAACACTGAAGCTTTCTTT.

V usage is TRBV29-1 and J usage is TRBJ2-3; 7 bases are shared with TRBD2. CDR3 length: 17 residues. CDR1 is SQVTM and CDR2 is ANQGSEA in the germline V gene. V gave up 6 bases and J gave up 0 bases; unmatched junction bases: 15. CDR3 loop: CSVQVVSGTMSTDTQYF. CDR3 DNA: TGCAGCGTCCAGGTTGTCAGCGGGACCATGAGCACAGATACGCAGTATTTT.

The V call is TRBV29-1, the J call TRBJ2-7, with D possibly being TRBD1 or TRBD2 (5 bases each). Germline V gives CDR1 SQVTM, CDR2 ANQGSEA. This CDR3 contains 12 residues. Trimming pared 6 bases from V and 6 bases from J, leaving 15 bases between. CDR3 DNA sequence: TGCAGCGTCCGGGGCCCCACCCTCGAGCAGTACTTC. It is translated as CSVRGPTLEQYF.

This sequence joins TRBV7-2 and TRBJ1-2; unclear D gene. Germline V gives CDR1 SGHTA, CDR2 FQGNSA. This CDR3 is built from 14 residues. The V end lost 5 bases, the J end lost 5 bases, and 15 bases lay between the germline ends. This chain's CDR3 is CASSPPLYGYGYTF. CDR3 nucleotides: TGTGCCAGCAGCCCCCCCCTTTACGGATATGGCTACACCTTC.

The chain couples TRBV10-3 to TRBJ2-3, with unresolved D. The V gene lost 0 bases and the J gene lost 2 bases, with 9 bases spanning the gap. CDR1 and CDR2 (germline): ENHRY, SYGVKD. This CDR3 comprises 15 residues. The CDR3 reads CAISESYIVTDTQYF. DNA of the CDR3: TGTGCCATCAGTGAGTCTTACATAGTCACAGATACGCAGTATTTT.

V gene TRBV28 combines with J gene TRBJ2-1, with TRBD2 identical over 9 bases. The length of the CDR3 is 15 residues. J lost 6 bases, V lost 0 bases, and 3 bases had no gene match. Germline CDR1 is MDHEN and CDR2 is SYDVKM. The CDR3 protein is CASSLWREGGNEQFF. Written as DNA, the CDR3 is TGTGCCAGCAGTTTATGGCGGGAGGGGGGCAATGAGCAGTTCTTC.

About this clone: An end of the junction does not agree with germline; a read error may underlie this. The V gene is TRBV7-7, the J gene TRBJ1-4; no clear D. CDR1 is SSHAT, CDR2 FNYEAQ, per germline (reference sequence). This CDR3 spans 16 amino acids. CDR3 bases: TGTGCTAGCAGCTTACCACCCCGAGAGGGTGGAGAAAAACTGTTTTTT. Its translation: CASSLPPREGGEKLFF.

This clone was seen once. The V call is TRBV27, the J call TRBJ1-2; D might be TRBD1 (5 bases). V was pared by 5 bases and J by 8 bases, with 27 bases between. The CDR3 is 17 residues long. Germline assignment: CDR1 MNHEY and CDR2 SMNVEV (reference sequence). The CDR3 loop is CASSPQLQDPGDRGYTF. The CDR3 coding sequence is TGTGCCAGCAGTCCCCAATTACAGGACCCGGGGGATCGAGGCTACACCTTC.

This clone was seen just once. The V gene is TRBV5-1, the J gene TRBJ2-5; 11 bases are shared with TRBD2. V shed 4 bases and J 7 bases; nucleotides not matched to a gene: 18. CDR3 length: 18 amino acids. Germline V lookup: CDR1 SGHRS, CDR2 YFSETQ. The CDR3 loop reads CASSTASGRSYNRVTQYF. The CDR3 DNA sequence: TGCGCCAGCAGCACTGCTAGCGGGAGGTCATATAATCGTGTGACCCAGTACTTC.

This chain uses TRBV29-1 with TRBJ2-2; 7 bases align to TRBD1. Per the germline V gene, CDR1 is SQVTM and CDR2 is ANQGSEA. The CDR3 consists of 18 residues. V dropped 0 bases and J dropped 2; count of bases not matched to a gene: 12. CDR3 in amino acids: CSVEDPFGYRGNTGELFF. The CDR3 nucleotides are TGCAGCGTTGAAGATCCCTTTGGGTACAGGGGAAACACCGGGGAGCTGTTTTTT.

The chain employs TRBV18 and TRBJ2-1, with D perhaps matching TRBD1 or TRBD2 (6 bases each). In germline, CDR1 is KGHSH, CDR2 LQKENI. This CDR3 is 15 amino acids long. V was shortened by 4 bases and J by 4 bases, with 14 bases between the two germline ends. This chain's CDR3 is CASSRGAGVYNEQFF. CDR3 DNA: TGTGCCAGCTCACGCGGGGCAGGGGTGTACAATGAGCAGTTCTTC.

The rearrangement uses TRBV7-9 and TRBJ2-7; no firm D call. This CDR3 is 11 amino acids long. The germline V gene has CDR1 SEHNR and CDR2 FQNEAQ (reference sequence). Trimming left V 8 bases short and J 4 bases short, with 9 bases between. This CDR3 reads CASLGRYEQYF. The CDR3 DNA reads TGTGCCAGCCTCGGCCGATACGAGCAGTACTTC.

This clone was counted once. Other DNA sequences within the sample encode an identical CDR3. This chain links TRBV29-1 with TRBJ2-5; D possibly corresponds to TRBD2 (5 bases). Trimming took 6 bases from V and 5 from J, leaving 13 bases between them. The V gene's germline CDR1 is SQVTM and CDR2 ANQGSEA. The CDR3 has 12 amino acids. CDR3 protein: CSVRSGEETQYF. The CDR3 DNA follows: TGCAGCGTAAGGTCCGGGGAGGAGACCCAGTACTTC.

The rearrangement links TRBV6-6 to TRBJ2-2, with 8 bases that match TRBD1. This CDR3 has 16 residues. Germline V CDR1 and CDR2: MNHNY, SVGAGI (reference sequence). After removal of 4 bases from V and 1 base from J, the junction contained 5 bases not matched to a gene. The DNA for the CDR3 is TGTGCCAGCAGTTCCGTACAGGGGGTGAACACCGGGGAGCTGTTTTTT. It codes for CASSSVQGVNTGELFF.

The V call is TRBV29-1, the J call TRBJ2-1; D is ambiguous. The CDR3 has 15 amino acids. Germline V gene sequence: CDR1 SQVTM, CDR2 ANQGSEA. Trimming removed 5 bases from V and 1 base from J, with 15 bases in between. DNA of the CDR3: TGCAGCGTTTTCCTCCGAGACCAATCCTACAATGAGCAGTTCTTC. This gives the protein CSVFLRDQSYNEQFF.

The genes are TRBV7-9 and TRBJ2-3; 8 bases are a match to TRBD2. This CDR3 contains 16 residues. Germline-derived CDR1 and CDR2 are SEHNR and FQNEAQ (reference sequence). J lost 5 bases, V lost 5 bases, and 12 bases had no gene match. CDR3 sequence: CASSDLREGRLDTQYF. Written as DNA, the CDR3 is TGTGCCAGCAGCGACCTACGGGAGGGCCGTTTAGATACGCAGTATTTT. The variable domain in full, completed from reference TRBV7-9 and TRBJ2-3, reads DTGVSQNPRHKITKRGQNVTFRCDPISEHNRLYWYRQTLGQGPEFLTYFQNEAQLEKSRLLSDRFSAERPKGSFSTLEIQRTEQGDSAMYLCASSDLREGRLDTQYFGPGTRLTVL.

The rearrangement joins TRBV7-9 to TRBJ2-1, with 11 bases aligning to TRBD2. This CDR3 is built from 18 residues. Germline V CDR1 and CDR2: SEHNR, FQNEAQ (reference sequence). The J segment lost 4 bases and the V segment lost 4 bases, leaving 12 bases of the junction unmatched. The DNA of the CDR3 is TGTGCCAGCAGCTCGTCTACTAGCGGGAGCCGAAGGTACAATGAGCAGTTCTTC. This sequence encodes CASSSSTSGSRRYNEQFF.

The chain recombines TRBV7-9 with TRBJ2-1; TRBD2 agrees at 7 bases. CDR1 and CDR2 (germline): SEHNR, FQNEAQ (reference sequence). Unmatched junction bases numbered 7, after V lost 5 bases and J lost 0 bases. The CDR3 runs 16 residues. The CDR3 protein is CASSPWEGSSYNEQFF. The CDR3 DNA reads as TGTGCCAGCAGCCCCTGGGAGGGATCCTCCTACAATGAGCAGTTCTTC.

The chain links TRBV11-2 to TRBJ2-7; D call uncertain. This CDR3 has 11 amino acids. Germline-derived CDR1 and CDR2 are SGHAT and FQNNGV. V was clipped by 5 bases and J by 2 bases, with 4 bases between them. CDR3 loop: CASSRAYEQYF. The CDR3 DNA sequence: TGTGCCAGCAGCCGCGCCTACGAGCAGTACTTC.